This T cell receptor beta chain came from a study of spatial heterogeneity in lung cancer (dated by TCRdb to the late 2010s). Regarding the complete study: Beta-chain transcripts were consistently detected in greater numbers than alpha-chain transcripts, which likely reflected higher beta-chain transcript abundance. In the raw uncorrected reads, each unique combination of TCR and UMI appeared more than ten times on average. In non-small cell lung cancer, the study made a quantitative comparison of TCR alpha and beta repertoires among multiple tumor regions, matched nontumor lung and blood. Nonsynonymous mutation counts, determined by whole-exome sequencing of tumor tissue, were related to features of the TCR repertoire. Both alpha and beta chains were TCR-sequenced in samples taken at surgery, namely 220 tumor regions, around 61 matched nontumor lung samples and a few dozen PBMC samples. The study at large found these results: Confirming at a functional level the hypothesis that regional TCRs recognize regional mutations was considered to require additional single-cell paired TCR alpha and beta sequencing. Ubiquitous expanded tumor TCRs were detected in blood more often at tumor resection than at routine follow-up.

The time point label here, explained by the study, means: sample taken at primary tumor resection. For TCR sequencing, whole RNA was extracted from tumor and nontumor lung tissue, or from cryopreserved PBMC samples, and no cell sorting was done. The donors were some 76 patients from the lung TRACERx cohort who had early-stage, untreated non-small cell lung cancer. Only patients for whom sufficient RNA was available from at least two tumor regions were selected for TCR sequencing. The germline V gene sets CDR1 to SGHDT and CDR2 to YYEEEE. V has 3 bases trimmed and J has 6 bases trimmed; junction bases matching no gene number 5. The CDR3, from cysteine to phenylalanine, totals 15 residues. Left in the record is the CDR3 DNA by itself, 45 bases read in frame from the first base. This clonotype was detected a few times. What this receptor recognizes is not known. No qualities accompany the bases; no much larger clone lies one base away. This beta chain lies outside the target of a library built for alpha chains; its clone size means little.

Libraries were constructed by 5' RACE. The instrument given in TCRdb is NextSeq 500. To allow correction of PCR and sequencing errors, the TCR library protocol tagged every TCR cDNA molecule with a unique molecular identifier. For the original study's pipeline: TCR identification, UMI-based error correction and CDR3 extraction were all carried out with Decombinator tools. TCRs above a frequency of 2 per 1,000, corresponding to the top 1% of the tumor frequency distribution, were defined as expanded. Renyi diversity was computed with the R vegan package after each repertoire had been subsampled 100 times to 5,000 TCRs. CDR3 similarity networks were constructed using string-kernel similarity of amino acid triplets, with links drawn between CDR3s whose pairwise similarity was above 0.82. TCRdb ran its own pipeline on the public reads, namely fastp trimming at Q25 and MiXCR clone calling, and kept in-frame beta chains. Identical CDR3 proteins give one entry, which carries the most common genes and DNA. TCRdb, not the original authors, processed these V and J calls. This sample holds some 7,000 distinct CDR3 sequences; roughly 7% were observed only once. The ten largest clones take up around four fifths of the sample.

The rearrangement joined TRBV5-6 to TRBJ1-4; 10 central nucleotides agree with TRBD1. The source was PBMCs, collected at surgery. The origin of this receptor is a male donor with early-stage non-small cell lung cancer. CDR3 region: CASSSRGTGDEKLFF. The DNA reads as follows: TGTGCCAGCAGCTCCCGGGGGACAGGGGATGAAAAACTGTTTTTT.